The T cell receptor (beta chain) described here comes from a study of T cell responses to AZD1222 COVID-19 vaccine. Overall study findings and caveats: Breadth and depth of Spike-specific TCRs rose after two AZD1222 doses. Sampled repertoires all dated from after the peak T cell response.

Germline V gene lookup returns CDR1 MNHEY and CDR2 SVGAGI. CDR3 size: 15 residues. With 7 bases removed from V and 0 bases from J, the gap between germline ends came to 13 bases. Only in-frame clones appear in the TCRdb table, and some are missing; sequencing was by immunoSEQ multiplex PCR. The table includes fewer than 55,000 clones, roughly three quarters detected once. This clone occurred once. Its antigen is not identified. The genes are TRBV6-5 and TRBJ1-5; D is ambiguous. Specimen: peripheral blood, collected on day 0 of MenACWY control vaccination. This clonotype was obtained from an adult in good health. The CDR3: CASTQRLSSNQPQHF. The DNA of the CDR3 is TGTGCCAGCACACAGAGACTGAGTAGCAATCAGCCCCAGCATTTT.